These T cell receptor beta chains were read from a single sample in a study of CD8 T cells in ankylosing spondylitis. TCRdb used MiXCR to reprocess the 5' RACE reads, holding one entry per CDR3 protein. In the table there are some 240,000 distinct CDR3 sequences, more than 20% of which are singletons. Sequenced: blood, either unsorted or a sorted T cell fraction (not recorded which). The receptors originated from a male donor with ankylosing spondylitis or in good health (not recorded which). Both conserved end residues are part of each CDR3. The order of the fields is J gene, V gene, CDR3 protein.

>TRBJ2-3|TRBV20-1
CSARRWTVQEDTQYF
>TRBJ2-7|TRBV5-1
CASTRDTIVWYF
>TRBJ1-1|TRBV20-1
CSARDHGYTEAFF
>TRBJ2-5|TRBV3-1
CASSQEARESETQYF
>TRBJ2-3|TRBV29-1
CSAVRSTDTQYF
>TRBJ1-1|TRBV6-5
CASSYAGAGTEAFF
>TRBJ1-1|TRBV6-1
CASRVFSLNTEAFF
>TRBJ2-3|TRBV6-2/TRBV6-3
CASSYLPPSHHGLADTDTQYF
>TRBJ2-5|TRBV5-1
CASSFDPQETQYF
>TRBJ2-4|TRBV6-1
CASRDRSAKNIQYF
>TRBJ2-1|TRBV19
CASTSPGGSYNEQFF
>TRBJ2-7|TRBV29-1
CSVERGGKQYF
>TRBJ2-1|TRBV20-1
CSASPDNEQFF
>TRBJ1-2|TRBV20-1
CSAINTRAYGYTF
>TRBJ2-3|TRBV20-1
CSARDGQRGLYSTDTQYF
>TRBJ1-6|TRBV2
CASKKSGGLNSPLHF
>TRBJ2-5|TRBV24-1
CATSDPAGVQETQYF
>TRBJ2-3|TRBV20-1
CSAARRALSGADTQYF
>TRBJ2-1|TRBV6-4
CASSVLGGWGQSYNEQFF
>TRBJ2-5|TRBV18
CASSRSEETQYF
>TRBJ2-7|TRBV28
CASSSPLTRVATYEQYF
>TRBJ2-3|TRBV18
CASSPQRTSTDTQYF
>TRBJ2-7|TRBV19
CASTAPSHEQYF
>TRBJ1-1|TRBV29-1
CSAHRDRNTEAFF
>TRBJ2-7|TRBV5-1
CASSVGTGLYEQYF
>TRBJ2-5|TRBV29-1
CSVEFPTQETQYF
>TRBJ2-1|TRBV20-1
CSAREQTGRNEQFF
>TRBJ2-7|TRBV20-1
CSARIPRGNYEQYF
>TRBJ2-2|TRBV10-1
CASSARALAGELFF
>TRBJ1-1|TRBV29-1
CSVSRVLDTEAFF
>TRBJ2-1|TRBV11-2
CASSPASLVSYYEQFF